This is a list of T cell receptor beta chains from one sample in a study of graft-versus-host responses after intestinal transplantation. Sequencing was performed with immunoSEQ multiplex PCR; in TCRdb, only in-frame clones are kept and a portion is missing. The table shows approximately 37,000 clones, with roughly 91% occurring only once. The sequenced sample was PBMCs, obtained 260 to 280 days after transplant. Every receptor here comes from a human patient who received an intestinal transplant, so some T cells may come from the graft donor. CDR3s include the opening cysteine and the closing phenylalanine or tryptophan. The order of the fields is V gene, D gene, J gene, clone size, CDR3 DNA, CDR3 protein. D genes are given only for firm matches. For some rows the clone size is stated as once, few or many, or as a class when expanded; others skip it.

v_gene: TRBV18; d_gene: .; j_gene: TRBJ1-1; abundance: .; CDR3nt: TGTGCCAGCTCACCAGGGGCCCGCGTGAACACTGAAGCTTTCTTT; CDR3aa: CASSPGARVNTEAFF
v_gene: TRBV10-3; d_gene: TRBD1; j_gene: TRBJ2-3; abundance: .; CDR3nt: TGTGCCTCGACCGGGACAGGGGGCAGCACAGATACGCAGTATTTT; CDR3aa: CASTGTGGSTDTQYF
v_gene: TRBV11-2; d_gene: TRBD1; j_gene: TRBJ1-5; abundance: .; CDR3nt: TGTGCCAGCAGCCACGCCAGGGGACAGAATCAGCCCCAGCATTTT; CDR3aa: CASSHARGQNQPQHF
v_gene: TRBV5-1; d_gene: .; j_gene: TRBJ2-2; abundance: .; CDR3nt: TGCGCCAGCAGCGGGGACACCGGGGAGCTGTTTTTT; CDR3aa: CASSGDTGELFF
v_gene: TRBV7-9; d_gene: .; j_gene: TRBJ1-2; abundance: .; CDR3nt: TGTGCCAGCAGCTACCCCCTTGGGGACTATGGCTACACCTTC; CDR3aa: CASSYPLGDYGYTF
v_gene: TRBV9; d_gene: .; j_gene: TRBJ2-3; abundance: .; CDR3nt: TGTGCCAGCAGTTTTAGCGGAATCACAGATACGCAGTATTTT; CDR3aa: CASSFSGITDTQYF
v_gene: TRBV19; d_gene: TRBD1; j_gene: TRBJ1-6; abundance: .; CDR3nt: TGTGCCAGTAGTCGGACAGGGGGCGTTGCACCCCTCCACTTT; CDR3aa: CASSRTGGVAPLHF
v_gene: TRBV19; d_gene: TRBD1; j_gene: TRBJ1-2; abundance: few; CDR3nt: TGTGCCAGTAGTGTCACTCAGGGGGCTTGGGGCTACACCTTC; CDR3aa: CASSVTQGAWGYTF
v_gene: TRBV4-2; d_gene: TRBD2; j_gene: TRBJ2-3; abundance: .; CDR3nt: TGTGCCAGCAGCCAAGAACCGGGACTAGCGGGGGGGGCAGATACGCAGTATTTT; CDR3aa: CASSQEPGLAGGADTQYF
v_gene: TRBV13; d_gene: TRBD2; j_gene: TRBJ2-1; abundance: .; CDR3nt: TGTGCCAGCAGCCCAACTAGCGGGGGTTACAATGAGCAGTTCTTC; CDR3aa: CASSPTSGGYNEQFF
v_gene: TRBV4-1; d_gene: .; j_gene: TRBJ1-3; abundance: .; CDR3nt: TGCGCCAGCAGCCAAGTGGCAGGTACTGGAAACACCATATATTTT; CDR3aa: CASSQVAGTGNTIYF
v_gene: TRBV18; d_gene: .; j_gene: TRBJ1-4; abundance: .; CDR3nt: TGTGCCAGCTCACGGACAGACAACGAGGGGAAACTGTTTTTT; CDR3aa: CASSRTDNEGKLFF
v_gene: TRBV19; d_gene: .; j_gene: TRBJ1-1; abundance: .; CDR3nt: TGTGCCAGTAGTGCCCCTCCGGGAACTTGGACTGAAGCTTTCTTT; CDR3aa: CASSAPPGTWTEAFF
v_gene: TRBV2; d_gene: .; j_gene: TRBJ2-2; abundance: .; CDR3nt: TGTGCCAGCAGTCTTCGGAGCAACACCGGGGAGCTGTTTTTT; CDR3aa: CASSLRSNTGELFF
v_gene: TRBV11-3; d_gene: .; j_gene: TRBJ2-7; abundance: .; CDR3nt: TGTGCCAGCAGCTCCCTACAGGGAAACGAGCAGTACTTC; CDR3aa: CASSSLQGNEQYF
v_gene: TRBV5-1; d_gene: TRBD1; j_gene: TRBJ1-2; abundance: .; CDR3nt: TGCGCCAGCAGCTTGGGGGACAGCTTATATGGCTACACCTTC; CDR3aa: CASSLGDSLYGYTF
v_gene: TRBV10-3; d_gene: TRBD1; j_gene: TRBJ1-2; abundance: .; CDR3nt: TGTGCCATCAGTGAAGGGACAGGCTATGGCTACACCTTC; CDR3aa: CAISEGTGYGYTF
v_gene: TRBV5-1; d_gene: .; j_gene: TRBJ1-2; abundance: .; CDR3nt: TGCGCCAGCAGCTTGTCCCCGCTTGTGTTTGGGGGGCAGGTTGGCTACACCTTC; CDR3aa: CASSLSPLVFGGQVGYTF